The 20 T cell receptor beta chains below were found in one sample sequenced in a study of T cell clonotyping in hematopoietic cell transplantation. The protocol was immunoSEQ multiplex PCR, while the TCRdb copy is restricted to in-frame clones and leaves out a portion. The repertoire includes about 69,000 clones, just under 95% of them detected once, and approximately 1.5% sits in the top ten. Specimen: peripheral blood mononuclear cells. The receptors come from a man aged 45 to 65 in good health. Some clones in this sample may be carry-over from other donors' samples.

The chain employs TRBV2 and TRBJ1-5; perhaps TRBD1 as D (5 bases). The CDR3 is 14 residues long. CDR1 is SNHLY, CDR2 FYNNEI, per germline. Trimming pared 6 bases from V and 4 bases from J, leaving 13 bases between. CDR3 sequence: CASRKGSQNQPQHF. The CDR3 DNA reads TGTGCCAGCAGGAAGGGGTCCCAAAATCAGCCCCAGCATTTT.

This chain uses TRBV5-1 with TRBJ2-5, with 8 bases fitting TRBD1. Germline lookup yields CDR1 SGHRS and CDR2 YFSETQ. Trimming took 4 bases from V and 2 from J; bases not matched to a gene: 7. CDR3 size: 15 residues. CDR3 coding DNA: TGCGCCAGCAGCCCGACGGGACAGGTGCAAGAGACCCAGTACTTC. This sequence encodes CASSPTGQVQETQYF.

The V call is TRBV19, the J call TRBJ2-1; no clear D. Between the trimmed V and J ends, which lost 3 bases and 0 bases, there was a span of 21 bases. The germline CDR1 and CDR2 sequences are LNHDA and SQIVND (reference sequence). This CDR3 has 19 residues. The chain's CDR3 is CASSIRSASYTSSYNEQFF. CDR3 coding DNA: TGTGCCAGTAGTATTCGCAGCGCGTCGTATACCAGCTCCTACAATGAGCAGTTCTTC. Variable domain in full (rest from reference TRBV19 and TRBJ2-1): DGGITQSPKYLFRKEGQNVTLSCEQNLNHDAMYWYRQDPGQGLRLIYYSQIVNDFQKGDIAEGYSVSREKKESFPLTVTSAQKNPTAFYLCASSIRSASYTSSYNEQFFGPGTRLTVL.

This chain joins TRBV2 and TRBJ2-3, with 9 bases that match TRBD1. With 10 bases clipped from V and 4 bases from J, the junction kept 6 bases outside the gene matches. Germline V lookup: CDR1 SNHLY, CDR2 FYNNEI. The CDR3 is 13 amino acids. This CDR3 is CANRQGGADTQYF. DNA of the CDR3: TGTGCCAACCGACAGGGGGGGGCAGATACGCAGTATTTT.

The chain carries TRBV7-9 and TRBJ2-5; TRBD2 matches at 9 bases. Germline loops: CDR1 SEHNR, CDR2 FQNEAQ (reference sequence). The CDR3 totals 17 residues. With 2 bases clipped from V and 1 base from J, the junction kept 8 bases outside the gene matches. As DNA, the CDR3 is TGTGCCAGCAGCTTATCCTCGCCTAGCGGGGCCCAAGAGACCCAGTACTTC. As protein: CASSLSSPSGAQETQYF.

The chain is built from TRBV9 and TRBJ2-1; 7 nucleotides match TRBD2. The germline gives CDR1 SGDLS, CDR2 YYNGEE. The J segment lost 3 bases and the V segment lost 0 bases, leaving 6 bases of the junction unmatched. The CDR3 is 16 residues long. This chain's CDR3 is CASSVGVTSLYNEQFF. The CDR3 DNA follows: TGTGCCAGCAGCGTAGGGGTGACTAGCCTCTACAATGAGCAGTTCTTC.

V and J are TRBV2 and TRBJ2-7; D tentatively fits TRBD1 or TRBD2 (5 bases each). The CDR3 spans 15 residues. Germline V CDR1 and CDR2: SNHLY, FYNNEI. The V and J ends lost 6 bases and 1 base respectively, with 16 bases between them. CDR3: CASRKTGTSSYEQYF. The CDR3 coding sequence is TGTGCCAGCAGGAAAACCGGGACGTCGTCCTACGAGCAGTACTTC.

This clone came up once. CDR3 in DNA: TGTGCCAGCAGTCTCCCCCCCACAGGGGGCCCTCTGGATACGCAGTATTTT. Translation: CASSLPPTGGPLDTQYF. The gene calls are TRBV28 and TRBJ2-3; the match to TRBD1 covers 9 bases. CDR3 length: 17 residues. Trimming removed 5 bases from V and 6 bases from J; junction bases left unmatched: 15. The germline V gene encodes CDR1 MDHEN and CDR2 SYDVKM.

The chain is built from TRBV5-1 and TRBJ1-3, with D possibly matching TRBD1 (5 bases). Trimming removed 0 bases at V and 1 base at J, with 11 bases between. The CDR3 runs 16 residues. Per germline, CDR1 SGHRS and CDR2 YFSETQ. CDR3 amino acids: CASSLALEGSGNTIYF. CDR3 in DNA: TGCGCCAGCAGCTTGGCTCTGGAGGGGTCTGGAAACACCATATATTTT.

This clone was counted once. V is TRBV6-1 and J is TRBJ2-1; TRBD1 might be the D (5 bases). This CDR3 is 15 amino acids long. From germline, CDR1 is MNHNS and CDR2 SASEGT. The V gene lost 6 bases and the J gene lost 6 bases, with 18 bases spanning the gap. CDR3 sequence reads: CASSLGQTVINEQFF. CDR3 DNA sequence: TGTGCCAGCAGCCTCGGACAAACGGTTATCAATGAGCAGTTCTTC.

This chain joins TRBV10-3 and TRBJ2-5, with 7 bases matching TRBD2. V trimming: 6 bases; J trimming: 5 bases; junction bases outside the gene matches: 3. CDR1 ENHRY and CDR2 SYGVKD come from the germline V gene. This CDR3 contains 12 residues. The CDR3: CAISSGGETQYF. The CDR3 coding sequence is TGTGCCATCAGCTCCGGGGGGGAGACCCAGTACTTC.

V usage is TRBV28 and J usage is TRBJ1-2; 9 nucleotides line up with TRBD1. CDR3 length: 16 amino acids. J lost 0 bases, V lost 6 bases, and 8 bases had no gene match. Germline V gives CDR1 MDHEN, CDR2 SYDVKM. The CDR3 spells CASRQTRDRANYGYTF. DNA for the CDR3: TGTGCCAGCAGGCAAACCCGGGACAGGGCTAACTATGGCTACACCTTC.

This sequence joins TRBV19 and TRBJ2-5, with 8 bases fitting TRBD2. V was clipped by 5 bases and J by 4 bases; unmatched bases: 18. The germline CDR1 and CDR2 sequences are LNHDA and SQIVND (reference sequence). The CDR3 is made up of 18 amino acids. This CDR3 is CASSSPREGHRFRETQYF. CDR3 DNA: TGTGCCAGTAGTTCTCCCCGGGAGGGCCATCGGTTTAGAGAGACCCAGTACTTC.

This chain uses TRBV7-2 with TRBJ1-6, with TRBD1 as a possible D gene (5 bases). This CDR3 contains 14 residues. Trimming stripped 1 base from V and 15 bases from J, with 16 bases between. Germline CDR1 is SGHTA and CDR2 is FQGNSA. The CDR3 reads CASSLGSQGSRLHF. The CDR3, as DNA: TGTGCCAGCAGCTTAGGGTCGCAGGGAAGTCGCCTCCACTTT.

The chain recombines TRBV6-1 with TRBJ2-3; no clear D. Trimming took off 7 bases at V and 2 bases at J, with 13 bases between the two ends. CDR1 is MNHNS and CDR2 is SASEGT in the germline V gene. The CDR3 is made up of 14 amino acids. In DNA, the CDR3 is TGTGCCAGCAACGCAAGGTCTAACACAGATACGCAGTATTTT. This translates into CASNARSNTDTQYF.

In DNA, the CDR3 is TGTGCCAGCAGCGGAGCCAAAAACATTCAGTACTTC. Protein product: CASSGAKNIQYF. The J gene is TRBJ2-4, the V gene TRBV9, with D uncertain. Trimming took 3 bases from V and 0 from J, leaving 1 base between them. CDR3 length: 12 amino acids. The V gene's germline CDR1 is SGDLS and CDR2 YYNGEE.

The CDR3 DNA follows: TGTGCCAGCAACCCTCGACAGGGAACGGACGAGCAGTACTTC. Translated: CASNPRQGTDEQYF. The chain links TRBV25-1 to TRBJ2-7; TRBD1 aligns across 7 bases. Germline V gives CDR1 MGHDK, CDR2 SYGVNS. There are 14 residues in the CDR3. V lost 7 bases to trimming and J lost 5 bases; unmatched junction nucleotides: 11.

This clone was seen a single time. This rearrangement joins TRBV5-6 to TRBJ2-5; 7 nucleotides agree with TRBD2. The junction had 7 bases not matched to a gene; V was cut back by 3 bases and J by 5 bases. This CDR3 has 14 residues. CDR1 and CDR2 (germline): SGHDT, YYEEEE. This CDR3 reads CASSSGDYFETQYF. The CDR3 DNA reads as TGTGCCAGCAGCTCCGGGGACTATTTTGAGACCCAGTACTTC. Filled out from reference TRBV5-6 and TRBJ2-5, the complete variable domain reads DAGVTQSPTHLIKTRGQQVTLRCSPKSGHDTVSWYQQALGQGPQFIFQYYEEEERQRGNFPDRFSGHQFPNYSSELNVNALLLGDSALYLCASSSGDYFETQYFGPGTRLLVL.

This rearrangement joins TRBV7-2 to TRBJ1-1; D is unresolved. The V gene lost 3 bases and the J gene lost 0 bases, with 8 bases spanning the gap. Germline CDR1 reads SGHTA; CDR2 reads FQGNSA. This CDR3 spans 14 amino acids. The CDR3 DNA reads TGTGCCAGCAGCTTTACTACAGTGAACACTGAAGCTTTCTTT. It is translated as CASSFTTVNTEAFF.

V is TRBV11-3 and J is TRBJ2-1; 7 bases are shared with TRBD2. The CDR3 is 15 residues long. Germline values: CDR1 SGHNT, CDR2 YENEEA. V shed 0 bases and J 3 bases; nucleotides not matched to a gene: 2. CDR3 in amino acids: CASSLDQRGYNEQFF. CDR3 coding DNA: TGTGCCAGCAGCTTAGACCAGCGGGGCTACAATGAGCAGTTCTTC.